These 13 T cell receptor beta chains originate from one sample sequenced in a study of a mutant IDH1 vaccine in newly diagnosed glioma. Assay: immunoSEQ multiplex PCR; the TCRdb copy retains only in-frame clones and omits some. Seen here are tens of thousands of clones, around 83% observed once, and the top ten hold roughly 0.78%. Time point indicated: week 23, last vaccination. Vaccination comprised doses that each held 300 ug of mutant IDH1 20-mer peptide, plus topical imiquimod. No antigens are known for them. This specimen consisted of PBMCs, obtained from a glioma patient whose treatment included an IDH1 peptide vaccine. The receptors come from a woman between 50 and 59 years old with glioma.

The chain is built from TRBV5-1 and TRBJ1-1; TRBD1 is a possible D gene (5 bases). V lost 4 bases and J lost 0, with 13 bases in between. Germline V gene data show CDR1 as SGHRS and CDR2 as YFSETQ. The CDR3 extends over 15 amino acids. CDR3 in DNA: TGCGCCAGCAGCCTAATTGGCAGGGTGAACACTGAAGCTTTCTTT. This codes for CASSLIGRVNTEAFF.

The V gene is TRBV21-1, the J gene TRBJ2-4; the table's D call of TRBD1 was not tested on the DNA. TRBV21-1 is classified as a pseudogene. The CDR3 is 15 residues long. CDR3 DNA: TGTGCCAGCAGCCAGATAGGACAGGGGGGTGGCATTCAGTACTTC. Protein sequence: CASSQIGQGGGIQYF.

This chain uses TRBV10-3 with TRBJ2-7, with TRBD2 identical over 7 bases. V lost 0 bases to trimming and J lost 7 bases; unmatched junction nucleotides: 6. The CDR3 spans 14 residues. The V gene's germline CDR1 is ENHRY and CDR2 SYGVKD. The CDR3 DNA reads TGTGCCATCAGTGAGTCCGCGGGAGAGGGTGAGCAGTACTTC. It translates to CAISESAGEGEQYF.

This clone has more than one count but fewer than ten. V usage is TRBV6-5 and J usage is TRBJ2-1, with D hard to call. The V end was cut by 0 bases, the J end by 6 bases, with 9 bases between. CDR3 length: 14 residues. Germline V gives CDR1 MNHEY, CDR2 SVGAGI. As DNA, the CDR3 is TGTGCCAGCAGTTACTCACGTAGGACCAATGAGCAGTTCTTC. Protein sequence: CASSYSRRTNEQFF.

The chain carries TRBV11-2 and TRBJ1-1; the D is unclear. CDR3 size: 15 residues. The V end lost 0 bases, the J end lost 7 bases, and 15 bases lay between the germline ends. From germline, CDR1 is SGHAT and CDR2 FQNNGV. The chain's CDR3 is CASSLEPVKNGEAFF. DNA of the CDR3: TGTGCCAGCAGCTTAGAGCCTGTGAAAAACGGTGAAGCTTTCTTT.

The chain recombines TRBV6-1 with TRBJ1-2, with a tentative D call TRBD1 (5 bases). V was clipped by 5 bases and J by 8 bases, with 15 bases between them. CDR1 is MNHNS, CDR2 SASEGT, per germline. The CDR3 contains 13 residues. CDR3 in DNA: TGTGCCAGCAGTCTCCCGGGGGGGTCGGGCTACACCTTC. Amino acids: CASSLPGGSGYTF.

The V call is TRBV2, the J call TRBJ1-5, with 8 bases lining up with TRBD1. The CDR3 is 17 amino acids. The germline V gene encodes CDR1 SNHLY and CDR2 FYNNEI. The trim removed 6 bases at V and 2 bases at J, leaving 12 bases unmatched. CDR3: CASSLNGQGGGNQPQHF. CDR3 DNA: TGTGCCAGCAGCCTAAATGGACAGGGAGGGGGCAATCAGCCCCAGCATTTT.

CDR3 in amino acids: CAIRDQETQYF. CDR3 nucleotide sequence: TGTGCCATCAGAGATCAAGAGACCCAGTACTTC. The chain joins TRBV10-3 to TRBJ2-5; D is undetermined. Trimming pared 6 bases from V and 2 bases from J, leaving 4 bases between. The length of the CDR3 is 11 residues. The germline V gene encodes CDR1 ENHRY and CDR2 SYGVKD.

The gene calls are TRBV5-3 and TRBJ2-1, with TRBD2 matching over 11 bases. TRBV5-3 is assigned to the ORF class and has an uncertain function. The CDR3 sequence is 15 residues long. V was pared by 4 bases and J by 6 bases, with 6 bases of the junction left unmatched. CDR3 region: CARSLGLAGRNEQFF. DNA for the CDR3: TGTGCCAGAAGCCTCGGACTAGCGGGTCGCAATGAGCAGTTCTTC.

CDR3 sequence reads: CASSLGRGVAEAFF. The CDR3, as DNA: TGTGCCAGCAGCTTAGGCAGGGGAGTGGCTGAAGCTTTCTTT. The genes are TRBV7-6 and TRBJ1-1; D is perhaps TRBD1 (6 bases). Between the trimmed V and J ends, which lost 1 base and 6 bases, there was a span of 12 bases. The CDR3 has 14 residues. Germline CDR1 is SGHVS and CDR2 is FNYEAQ.

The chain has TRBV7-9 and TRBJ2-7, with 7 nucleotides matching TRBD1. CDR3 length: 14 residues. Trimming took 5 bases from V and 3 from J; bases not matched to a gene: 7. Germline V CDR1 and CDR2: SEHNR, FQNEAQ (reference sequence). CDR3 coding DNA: TGTGCCAGCAGCAGATGGGACAGAGACTACGAGCAGTACTTC. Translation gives CASSRWDRDYEQYF. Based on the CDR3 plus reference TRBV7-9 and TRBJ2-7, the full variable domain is DTGVSQNPRHKITKRGQNVTFRCDPISEHNRLYWYRQTLGQGPEFLTYFQNEAQLEKSRLLSDRFSAERPKGSFSTLEIQRTEQGDSAMYLCASSRWDRDYEQYFGPGTRLTVT.

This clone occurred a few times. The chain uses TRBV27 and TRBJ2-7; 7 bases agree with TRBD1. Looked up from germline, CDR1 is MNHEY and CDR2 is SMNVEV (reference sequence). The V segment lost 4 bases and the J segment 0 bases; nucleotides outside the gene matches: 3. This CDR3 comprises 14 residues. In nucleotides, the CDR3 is TGTGCCAGCAGTTCCCGGACAGGCTCCTACGAGCAGTACTTC. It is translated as CASSSRTGSYEQYF.

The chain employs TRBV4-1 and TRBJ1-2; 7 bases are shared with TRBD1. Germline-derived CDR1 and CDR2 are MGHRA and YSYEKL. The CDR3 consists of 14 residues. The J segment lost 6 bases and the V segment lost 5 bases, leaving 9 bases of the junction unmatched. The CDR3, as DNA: TGCGCCAGCAGCTCGACAGGGCGGCAGGATGGCTACACCTTC. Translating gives CASSSTGRQDGYTF.